This TCR beta chain was obtained from a study of T cells in Graves' hyperthyroidism and ophthalmopathy. Study results and caveats: Separation of ophthalmopathy from stable hyperthyroidism was achieved by a 13 V-J model.

This clonotype was detected many times. Its target is not known. Germline V lookup: CDR1 MGHRA, CDR2 YSYEKL. The junction had 13 bases not matched to a gene; V was cut back by 4 bases and J by 7 bases. This CDR3 is 16 amino acids long. Template material for amplifying TCR beta CDR3 regions consisted of RNA transcripts. The HTBI set primed first-round TCR CDR3 RT-PCR. TCRdb re-called the multiplex PCR reads with MiXCR, one entry per CDR3 protein. The data hold approximately 620,000 distinct CDR3 sequences, with roughly 14% observed a single time. Sequenced material: blood. The sequence was collected from a woman aged 30 to 39 with Graves' hyperthyroidism that later progressed to Graves' ophthalmopathy. The rearrangement links TRBV4-1 to TRBJ2-1, with 7 positions matching TRBD2. CDR3 loop: CASSLTGEGLANEQFF. The DNA of the CDR3 is TGCGCCAGCAGCCTGACGGGGGAGGGCCTGGCAAATGAGCAGTTCTTC.